This T cell receptor (beta chain) stems from a study of T cell responses to AZD1222 COVID-19 vaccine. CDR1 and CDR2 from the germline V gene are SGHKS and YYEKEE (reference sequence). Germline trimming cut 3 bases from V and 0 bases from J; bases unmatched to any gene: 2. The CDR3 loop spans 14 amino acids. Here immunoSEQ multiplex PCR was the method, and the copy in TCRdb shows in-frame clones only, minus some. The repertoire holds more than 150,000 clones, with approximately 92% as singletons. Source: peripheral blood, taken on day 0 of AZD1222 vaccination. The rearrangement uses TRBV5-5 and TRBJ1-2, with 7 bases identical to TRBD1. The sequence came from an adult in good health. DNA for the CDR3: TGTGCCAGCAGCTGGGACAGATCTAACTATGGCTACACCTTC. It translates to CASSWDRSNYGYTF.